The clone carrying this T cell receptor beta chain was observed once. This sample was taken from a study of blood T cell repertoires in COVID-19. On the study more broadly: Spain, Italy and the United States supplied samples that represented acute and convalescent COVID-19. Sample material is recorded as cDNA or gDNA derived from T cells, B-cell-depleted T cells, or PBMCs.

Original methodology: Nucleated cell counts were estimated from reference gene primer amplification. The table came from immunoSEQ multiplex PCR; TCRdb's copy has only in-frame clones and leaves some out. V and J calls and clone size follow that table, whereas D and trimming were derived from the DNA. The sample has about 420,000 clones, roughly 90% seen once. The receptor was isolated from a man aged 18 to 29 with COVID-19, enrolled during active disease. What was sequenced was peripheral blood.

CDR3 sequence reads: CASGRQGASSGANVLTF. CDR3 DNA: TGTGCCAGCGGAAGACAGGGGGCTTCCTCTGGGGCCAACGTCCTGACTTTC. J is TRBJ2-6 and V is TRBV9; 10 positions agree with TRBD1. The CDR3 length is 17 residues. Trimming cost V 7 bases and J 0 bases; bases outside gene matches: 7. The germline gives CDR1 SGDLS, CDR2 YYNGEE.